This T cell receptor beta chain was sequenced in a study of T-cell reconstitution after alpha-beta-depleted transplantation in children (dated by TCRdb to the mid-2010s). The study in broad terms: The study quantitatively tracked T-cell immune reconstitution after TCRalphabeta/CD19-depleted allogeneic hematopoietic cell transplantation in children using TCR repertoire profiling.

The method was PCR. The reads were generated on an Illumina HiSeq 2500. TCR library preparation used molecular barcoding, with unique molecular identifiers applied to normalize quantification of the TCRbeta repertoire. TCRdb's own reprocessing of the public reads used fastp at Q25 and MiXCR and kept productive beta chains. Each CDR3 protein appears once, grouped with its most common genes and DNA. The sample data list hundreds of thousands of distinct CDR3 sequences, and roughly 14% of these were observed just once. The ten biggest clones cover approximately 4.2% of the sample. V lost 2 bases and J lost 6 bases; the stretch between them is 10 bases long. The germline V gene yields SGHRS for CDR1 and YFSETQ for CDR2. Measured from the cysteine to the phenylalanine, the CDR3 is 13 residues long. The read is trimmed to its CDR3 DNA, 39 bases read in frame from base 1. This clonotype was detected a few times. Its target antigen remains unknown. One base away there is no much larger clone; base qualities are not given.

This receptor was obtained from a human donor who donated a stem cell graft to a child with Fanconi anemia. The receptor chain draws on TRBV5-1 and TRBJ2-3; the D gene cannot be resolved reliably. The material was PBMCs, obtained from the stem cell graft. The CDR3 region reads CASSLEVYDTQYF. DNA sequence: TGCGCCAGCAGCTTAGAGGTATATGATACGCAGTATTTT. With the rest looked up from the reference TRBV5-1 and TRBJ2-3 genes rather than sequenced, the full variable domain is KAGVTQTPRYLIKTRGQQVTLSCSPISGHRSVSWYQQTPGQGLQFLFEYFSETQRNKGNFPGRFSGRQFSNSRSEMNVSTLELGDSALYLCASSLEVYDTQYFGPGTRLTVL.